In its sample, the clone carrying this T cell receptor (beta chain) was seen a few times. These data come from a study of T cells in Graves' hyperthyroidism and ophthalmopathy. Germline values: CDR1 MGHDK, CDR2 SYGVNS. This CDR3 region has 14 residues. J gave up 5 bases and V 8 bases, and 7 bases lay outside the gene matches. Regions amplified from RNA transcripts were the TCR beta CDR3 regions. Carried out on the TCR CDR3, a first-round RT-PCR used the HTBI primer set. Each CDR3 protein gets one entry after TCRdb re-called the multiplex PCR reads with MiXCR. Of 300,000 to 450,000 distinct CDR3 sequences listed, approximately 15% are singletons. Graves' hyperthyroidism was deemed stable given no ophthalmopathy progression within 18 months.

Sequencing was performed on blood. This sequence originates from a woman aged 60-75 years with Graves' hyperthyroidism. V gene TRBV25-1 combines with J gene TRBJ2-5; 11 nucleotides agree with TRBD1. DNA for the CDR3: TGTGCCAGCCAAGGGACAGGGGGGAAGGAGACCCAGTACTTC. Translated, it gives CASQGTGGKETQYF. The full variable domain, its missing parts supplied by reference TRBV25-1 and TRBJ2-5, is EADIYQTPRYLVIGTGKKITLECSQTMGHDKMYWYQQDPGMELHLIHYSYGVNSTEKGDLSSESTVSRIRTEHFPLTLESARPSHTSQYLCASQGTGGKETQYFGPGTRLLVL.